These T cell receptor beta chains were read from a single sample in a study of cytomegalovirus exposure and HLA in healthy donors. Profiled with immunoSEQ multiplex PCR; TCRdb holds only in-frame clones, not every one. The sample lists roughly 60,000 clones; about 92% were seen once. Specimen: PBMCs. The receptor source for this set is a woman under 30 in good health and CMV-seronegative. CDR3s include the opening cysteine and the closing phenylalanine or tryptophan. Fields, in order: J gene, V gene, D gene, clone size, CDR3 protein, CDR3 DNA. The D gene is left open where the match is weak. Clone size is shown for a subset of rows, as once, few, many or a class of expanded clone.

TRBJ1-6,TRBV6-1,.,.,CASSEARSSPLHF,TGTGCCAGCAGTGAGGCTAGGAGTTCACCCCTCCACTTT
TRBJ1-4,TRBV10-3,.,.,CAISEPAAGEKLFF,TGTGCCATCAGTGAGCCTGCTGCGGGTGAAAAACTGTTTTTT
TRBJ1-2,TRBV6-5,.,.,CATMAGGFWYGYTF,TGTGCCACTATGGCGGGGGGATTTTGGTATGGCTACACCTTC
TRBJ2-3,TRBV11-2,.,once,CASSSLRYWSQYF,TGTGCCAGCAGCTCACTACGGTACTGGTCGCAGTATTTT
TRBJ2-4,TRBV7-2,.,.,CASSLGGSRWLDIQYF,TGTGCCAGCAGCCTGGGGGGTAGCAGGTGGTTGGACATTCAGTACTTC
TRBJ2-3,TRBV28,.,.,CASSFLKGVADTQYF,TGTGCCAGCAGTTTCCTGAAAGGGGTCGCGGATACGCAGTATTTT
TRBJ2-5,TRBV5-1,TRBD1,.,CASSWRDRGYQETQYF,TGCGCCAGCAGCTGGCGGGACAGGGGGTACCAAGAGACCCAGTACTTC
TRBJ2-7,TRBV4-1,.,.,CASSQQTGYEQYF,TGCGCCAGCAGCCAGCAAACAGGGTACGAGCAGTACTTC
TRBJ2-4,TRBV30,TRBD2,.,CAWSAPTGGIQYF,TGTGCCTGGAGTGCCCCGACGGGAGGGATTCAGTACTTC
TRBJ1-1,TRBV27,.,few,CASSLAAGVGAFF,TGTGCCAGCAGTTTAGCAGCAGGGGTTGGCGCTTTCTTT
TRBJ1-1,TRBV19,TRBD1,.,CASSSLDRGNTEAFF,TGTGCCAGTAGTAGCCTCGACAGGGGGAACACTGAAGCTTTCTTT
TRBJ1-2,TRBV5-5,TRBD1,.,CASSLGTGEIYGYTF,TGTGCCAGCAGTCTGGGGACAGGGGAGATCTATGGCTACACCTTC
TRBJ2-7,TRBV5-5,TRBD2,once,CASSSTSGGAIGYEQYF,TGTGCCAGCAGCTCGACTAGCGGGGGGGCCATCGGCTACGAGCAGTACTTC
TRBJ1-2,TRBV28,.,.,CASSPWTAIDGYTF,TGTGCCAGCAGTCCGTGGACAGCCATCGATGGCTACACCTTC
TRBJ2-7,TRBV27,.,.,CASRNNLEAYHEQYF,TGTGCCAGCAGGAACAACTTAGAGGCCTACCACGAGCAGTACTTC
TRBJ1-3,TRBV4-3,TRBD1,once,CASSQARDSSGNTIYF,TGCGCCAGCAGCCAAGCCCGGGACAGCTCTGGAAACACCATATATTTT
TRBJ1-3,TRBV9,TRBD1,.,CASSTGVRSGNTIYF,TGTGCCAGCAGCACAGGGGTCCGCTCTGGAAACACCATATATTTT
TRBJ1-6,TRBV6-1,.,.,CASSEVLAGSSYNSPLHF,TGTGCCAGCAGTGAAGTCCTTGCCGGGAGCTCCTATAATTCACCCCTCCACTTT
TRBJ1-2,TRBV7-8,TRBD1,.,CASRLAGTGGSGYTF,TGTGCCAGCAGGCTAGCCGGGACAGGGGGCTCTGGCTACACCTTC
TRBJ1-3,TRBV28,TRBD1,.,CASRGRTGPPYGNTIYF,TGTGCCAGCAGAGGGAGGACAGGGCCTCCTTATGGAAACACCATATATTTT
TRBJ2-7,TRBV7-2,.,.,CASSSATASYYEQYF,TGTGCCAGCAGCTCGGCGACAGCATCCTATTACGAGCAGTACTTC
TRBJ2-7,TRBV7-2,.,.,CASNLGSYEQYF,TGTGCCAGCAACCTAGGATCCTACGAGCAGTACTTC
TRBJ1-2,TRBV5-1,TRBD1,.,CASSQEGQTTDGYTF,TGCGCCAGCAGCCAAGAGGGACAGACGACCGATGGCTACACCTTC
TRBJ1-4,TRBV6-1,.,once,CASSLARAMILFF,TGTGCCAGCAGTTTAGCCAGAGCCATGATACTGTTTTTT
TRBJ1-1,TRBV27,TRBD1,.,CASKQIVRDRVGTEAFF,TGTGCCAGCAAACAGATTGTCCGGGACAGGGTAGGAACTGAAGCTTTCTTT
TRBJ1-1,TRBV18,TRBD1,.,CASSTRPRQGSEAFF,TGTGCCAGCTCCACTAGACCCAGACAGGGGAGTGAAGCTTTCTTT
TRBJ2-7,TRBV15,.,.,CATSRQGTNYEQYF,TGTGCCACCAGCAGACAGGGGACCAACTACGAGCAGTACTTC
TRBJ2-1,TRBV28,TRBD2,.,CASSGTSRFNEQFF,TGTGCCAGCAGCGGGACTAGTCGGTTCAATGAGCAGTTCTTC
TRBJ1-2,TRBV4-3,.,.,CASSQDTAGYGYTF,TGCGCCAGCAGCCAAGATACGGCAGGGTATGGCTACACCTTC
TRBJ1-3,TRBV7-6,.,once,CASRGNSGNTIYF,TGTGCCAGCCGGGGGAACTCTGGAAACACCATATATTTT
TRBJ2-3,TRBV30,TRBD2,.,CAWGLAGGPDTQYF,TGTGCCTGGGGACTAGCGGGAGGGCCGGATACGCAGTATTTT
TRBJ2-7,TRBV27,.,once,CASSLAENAYEQYF,TGTGCCAGCAGTTTAGCGGAGAATGCCTACGAGCAGTACTTC
TRBJ2-1,TRBV15,.,.,CATSRDKTAGSYEQFF,TGTGCCACCAGCAGAGATAAGACTGCGGGGAGCTATGAGCAGTTCTTC
TRBJ1-2,TRBV28,.,once,CASSPPALGGANYGYTF,TGTGCCAGCAGTCCCCCCGCCCTCGGCGGGGCTAACTATGGCTACACCTTC
TRBJ2-7,TRBV12-5,TRBD1,.,CASQPGGRDEQYF,TGTGCTAGCCAACCAGGGGGTCGGGACGAGCAGTACTTC
TRBJ1-1,TRBV12-5,.,.,CASGKVSAEAFF,TGTGCTAGTGGCAAAGTCAGCGCTGAAGCTTTCTTT
TRBJ1-1,TRBV7-9,.,once,CASSLKGGGTEAFF,TGTGCCAGCAGCTTAAAAGGGGGTGGGACTGAAGCTTTCTTT
TRBJ2-3,TRBV30,.,once,CAWSGGGPDTQYF,TGTGCCTGGAGTGGCGGCGGGCCAGATACGCAGTATTTT
TRBJ2-7,TRBV2,.,.,CASTSLGGDYEQYF,TGTGCCAGCACATCCCTAGGGGGAGACTACGAGCAGTACTTC
TRBJ1-3,TRBV6-5,.,once,CASSRTQGSGNTIYF,TGTGCCAGCAGTCGCACCCAGGGGTCTGGAAACACCATATATTTT
TRBJ2-5,TRBV5-6,TRBD2,.,CASSLLTRTSFLETQYF,TGTGCCAGCAGCTTGCTGACTAGGACTAGCTTCTTAGAGACCCAGTACTTC
TRBJ2-1,TRBV11-3,TRBD2,.,CASSLAGGPSEQFF,TGTGCCAGCAGCTTAGCGGGGGGGCCGTCTGAGCAGTTCTTC
TRBJ1-5,TRBV7-3,.,.,CASRPTPGGKHF,TGTGCCAGCAGGCCCACTCCAGGAGGTAAACATTTT
TRBJ1-1,TRBV9,.,.,CASSVEPGRNTEAFF,TGTGCCAGCAGCGTAGAGCCAGGCAGGAACACTGAAGCTTTCTTT
TRBJ1-2,TRBV7-8,.,.,CASSPLGPQSYTF,TGTGCCAGCAGTCCCCTGGGGCCCCAGAGCTACACCTTC
TRBJ2-2,TRBV5-6,.,.,CASSDLAAGELFF,TGTGCCAGCAGCGATTTAGCTGCCGGGGAGCTGTTTTTT